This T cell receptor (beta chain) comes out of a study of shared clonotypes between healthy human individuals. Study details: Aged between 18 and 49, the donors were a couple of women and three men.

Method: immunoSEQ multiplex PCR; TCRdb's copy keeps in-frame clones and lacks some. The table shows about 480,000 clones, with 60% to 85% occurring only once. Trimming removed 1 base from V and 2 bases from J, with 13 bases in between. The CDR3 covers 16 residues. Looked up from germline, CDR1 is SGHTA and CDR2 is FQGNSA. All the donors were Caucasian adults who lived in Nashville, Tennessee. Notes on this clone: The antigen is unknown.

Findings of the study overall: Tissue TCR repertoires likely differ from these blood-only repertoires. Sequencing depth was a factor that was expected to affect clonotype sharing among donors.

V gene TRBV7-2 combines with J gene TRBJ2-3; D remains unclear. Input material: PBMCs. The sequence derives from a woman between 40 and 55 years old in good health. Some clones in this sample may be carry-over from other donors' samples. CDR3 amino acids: CASSLVGPGNTDTQYF. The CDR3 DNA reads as TGTGCCAGCAGCTTAGTAGGGCCAGGCAACACAGATACGCAGTATTTT.